Following are 8 T cell receptor beta chains from one sample sequenced in a study of T-cell memory formation after mild COVID-19. TCRdb recomputed calls from the 5' RACE reads with MiXCR, one row per CDR3 protein. The table includes 150,000 to 200,000 distinct CDR3 sequences, roughly 10% detected once. Sequenced sample: PBMCs or a T cell subset sorted from them (not recorded which). The receptor source for this set is a man aged 18 to 35 who had mild COVID-19 (a few samples of this study predate the infection). Cell type and time point are not known.

This clonotype has only a few counts. This chain connects TRBV20-1 to TRBJ2-5; possible D gene TRBD2, 7 bases. Trimming stripped 5 bases from V and 4 bases from J, with 20 bases between. CDR1 and CDR2 from the germline V gene are DFQATT and SNEGSKA (reference sequence). The CDR3 has 15 residues. The CDR3 DNA reads as TGCAGTGCTCCCCCGGCGGGGGCGATTAGAGAGACCCAGTACTTC. Translating gives CSAPPAGAIRETQYF.

The chain recombines TRBV27 with TRBJ1-1; D uncertain. Trimming pared 5 bases from V and 3 bases from J, leaving 13 bases between. Per the germline V gene, CDR1 is MNHEY and CDR2 is SMNVEV (reference sequence). This CDR3 spans 14 amino acids. CDR3 sequence (DNA): TGTGCCAGCAGTGTAGACGAGTGGGACACTGAAGCTTTCTTT. Translation: CASSVDEWDTEAFF.

This clonotype showed up just a few times. The chain carries TRBV24-1 and TRBJ2-2; D unresolved. The V end was cut by 2 bases, the J end by 0 bases, with 6 bases between. Germline lookup yields CDR1 KGHDR and CDR2 SFDVKD. The CDR3 is 15 residues long. CDR3 bases: TGTGCCACCAGTGATTCGGGTTCGAACACCGGGGAGCTGTTTTTT. Residues: CATSDSGSNTGELFF.

This sequence joins TRBV5-4 and TRBJ2-2, with 7 bases that match TRBD2. CDR3 size: 15 residues. V lost 4 bases, J lost 0 bases, and 3 bases stayed unmatched. CDR1 and CDR2 (germline): SGHNT, YYREEE (reference sequence). The DNA for the CDR3 is TGTGCCAGCAGCGCCGGACTAGCGAACACCGGGGAGCTGTTTTTT. Translated: CASSAGLANTGELFF.

This clonotype showed up just a few times. The chain employs TRBV5-1 and TRBJ1-5; the D is unclear. V lost 0 bases, J lost 1 base, and 8 bases lay in between. Looked up from germline, CDR1 is SGHRS and CDR2 is YFSETQ. The CDR3 loop spans 15 amino acids. The CDR3 DNA sequence: TGCGCCAGCAGCTTGGAGGGAACGAGCAATCAGCCCCAGCATTTT. Its translation: CASSLEGTSNQPQHF. Full variable domain (rest looked up from reference TRBV5-1 and TRBJ1-5): KAGVTQTPRYLIKTRGQQVTLSCSPISGHRSVSWYQQTPGQGLQFLFEYFSETQRNKGNFPGRFSGRQFSNSRSEMNVSTLELGDSALYLCASSLEGTSNQPQHFGDGTRLSIL.

This clonotype was counted a few times. The V and J genes are TRBV4-3 and TRBJ2-5, with 13 bases fitting TRBD2. The germline gives CDR1 LGHNA, CDR2 YSLEER. The CDR3 runs to 17 residues. The V and J ends lost 0 bases and 5 bases, in that order; junction bases with no gene match: 6. CDR3 nucleotides: TGCGCCAGCAGCCAAGATTTGGGACTAGCGGGGAGGGAGACCCAGTACTTC. Translated, it gives CASSQDLGLAGRETQYF.

In its sample, this clonotype was seen many times. J is TRBJ2-5 and V is TRBV12-3 or TRBV12-4; D is perhaps TRBD2 (5 bases). V was shortened by 6 bases and J by 2 bases, with 22 bases between the two germline ends. This CDR3 comprises 17 residues. CDR3 nucleotide sequence: TGTGCCAGCAGCCTGGGTAAATTTGGAGGTAGTCAAGAGACCCAGTACTTC. As protein: CASSLGKFGGSQETQYF.

This clonotype was detected ten times or more. This chain uses TRBV11-2 with TRBJ2-5; 8 nucleotides agree with TRBD1. The CDR3 sequence is 15 residues long. Germline V gene sequence: CDR1 SGHAT, CDR2 FQNNGV. V lost 5 bases, J lost 5 bases, and 10 bases stayed unmatched. The DNA for the CDR3 is TGTGCCAGCAGCGGGGGGACAGGAACAAGGGAGACCCAGTACTTC. This sequence encodes CASSGGTGTRETQYF. Variable domain in full (rest from reference TRBV11-2 and TRBJ2-5): EAGVAQSPRYKIIEKRQSVAFWCNPISGHATLYWYQQILGQGPKLLIQFQNNGVVDDSQLPKDRFSAERLKGVDSTLKIQPAKLEDSAVYLCASSGGTGTRETQYFGPGTRLLVL.